Below are 26 T cell receptor beta chains sequenced from a single sample in a study of T cell responses to AZD1222 COVID-19 vaccine. This table comes from immunoSEQ multiplex PCR, and its TCRdb copy is limited to in-frame clones, with some not included. This sample has about 260,000 clones; 90% to 95% occur once, and the top ten carry around 0.5%. Sequenced material: peripheral blood, taken on day 0 of AZD1222 vaccination. The source is an adult in good health.

This rearrangement joins TRBV19 to TRBJ1-2; maybe TRBD1 (5 bases). Germline CDR1 LNHDA, CDR2 SQIVND (reference sequence). The CDR3 length is 16 residues. V lost 5 bases, J lost 4 bases, and 20 bases lay in between. CDR3 nucleotides: TGTGCCAGTAGTCCATCCGACAGTGAAAGCTTCTATGGCTACACCTTC. Translating it yields CASSPSDSESFYGYTF.

V and J are TRBV5-1 and TRBJ2-2; 8 bases match TRBD2. V was clipped by 0 bases and J by 4 bases; unmatched bases: 8. CDR1 is SGHRS, CDR2 YFSETQ, per germline. The CDR3 is 17 residues long. The CDR3 DNA reads TGCGCCAGCAGCTTGGAACCAGCGGGGGCGGGCACCGGGGAGCTGTTTTTT. Amino acid sequence: CASSLEPAGAGTGELFF.

J is TRBJ2-2 and V is TRBV28; 10 bases align to TRBD2. J lost 7 bases, V lost 6 bases, and 8 bases had no gene match. Germline CDR1 and CDR2: MDHEN and SYDVKM. This CDR3 spans 15 amino acids. CDR3 in amino acids: CASSLQRGGVGELFF. For the CDR3, the DNA is TGTGCCAGCAGCTTACAGCGGGGGGGCGTCGGGGAGCTGTTTTTT.

The chain carries TRBV3-1 (or the pseudogene TRBV3-2) and TRBJ2-1; D is ambiguous. The germline V gene has CDR1 LGHDT and CDR2 YNNKEL (reference sequence). The V end was cut by 4 bases, the J end by 4 bases, with 5 bases between. This CDR3 has 12 residues. The CDR3 is CASSPAYNEQFF. CDR3 DNA sequence: TGTGCCAGCAGCCCAGCTTACAATGAGCAGTTCTTC.

This clone has only one observation. This chain joins TRBV20-1 and TRBJ1-2; D unclear. The CDR3 is 11 residues long. Germline V gives CDR1 DFQATT, CDR2 SNEGSKA (reference sequence). Trimming took off 3 bases at V and 8 bases at J, with 10 bases between the two ends. Written as DNA, the CDR3 is TGCAGTGCTAGCGGCGCAGGAGGCTACACCTTC. It codes for CSASGAGGYTF.

This chain connects TRBV19 to TRBJ2-6; the D is unclear. The CDR3 sequence is 14 residues long. Trimming removed 3 bases from V and 3 bases from J, with 6 bases in between. The germline CDR1 and CDR2 sequences are LNHDA and SQIVND (reference sequence). As DNA, the CDR3 is TGTGCCAGTAGTATGTGGGATGGGGCCAACGTCCTGACTTTC. It specifies CASSMWDGANVLTF.

The CDR3 spells CASSLGGPAAQYF. The CDR3 DNA is TGTGCCAGCAGCTTGGGTGGCCCAGCGGCCCAGTACTTC. The V and J genes are TRBV13 and TRBJ2-5, with a possible D match to TRBD2 (5 bases). Germline values: CDR1 PRHDT, CDR2 FYEKMQ (reference sequence). Trimming removed 3 bases from V and 9 bases from J, with 14 bases in between. The CDR3 spans 13 residues.

CDR3 in DNA: TGTGCCTGGAGTGTGAGCGGGACAGGGTGGCACGAGCAGTACTTC. It yields the protein CAWSVSGTGWHEQYF. The chain recombines TRBV30 with TRBJ2-7; TRBD1 agrees at 9 bases. CDR1 and CDR2 from the germline V gene are GTSNPN and SVGIG (reference sequence). CDR3 length equals 15 residues. Unmatched junction bases numbered 8, after V lost 0 bases and J lost 5 bases.

This chain connects TRBV6-5 to TRBJ1-1, with TRBD1 as a possible D gene (5 bases). Germline V gives CDR1 MNHEY, CDR2 SVGAGI. The CDR3 has 13 residues. V was clipped by 5 bases and J by 13 bases, with 20 bases between them. This chain's CDR3 is CASSRTEGTRDFF. In DNA form, the CDR3 reads TGTGCCAGCAGTCGAACCGAAGGGACCCGGGATTTCTTT.

V usage is TRBV6-5 and J usage is TRBJ1-6; D gene unclear. The CDR3 is 15 amino acids. Trimming pared 4 bases from V and 6 bases from J, leaving 13 bases between. Looked up from germline, CDR1 is MNHEY and CDR2 is SVGAGI. The CDR3 sequence: CASSFQRVTNSPLHF. The DNA for the CDR3 is TGTGCCAGCAGTTTCCAAAGGGTTACTAATTCACCCCTCCACTTT.

The V call is TRBV4-1, the J call TRBJ2-1, with 9 bases that match TRBD2. The CDR3 is 18 amino acids. The germline CDR1 and CDR2 sequences are MGHRA and YSYEKL. The trim removed 4 bases at V and 2 bases at J, leaving 12 bases unmatched. As DNA, the CDR3 is TGCGCCAGCAGCCTCCGGCCTGGAGCGGGGGGCCCCTACAATGAGCAGTTCTTC. Protein sequence: CASSLRPGAGGPYNEQFF.

V and J are TRBV28 and TRBJ1-2, with TRBD1 identical over 7 bases. The CDR3 totals 15 residues. Trimming cost V 6 bases and J 4 bases; bases outside gene matches: 11. Germline assignment: CDR1 MDHEN and CDR2 SYDVKM. CDR3 loop: CASRKTGHGTYGYTF. DNA for the CDR3: TGTGCCAGCAGGAAGACAGGGCACGGAACCTATGGCTACACCTTC.

The chain links TRBV27 to TRBJ2-1, with D perhaps matching TRBD1 (6 bases). V lost 0 bases to trimming and J lost 7 bases, with 10 bases between them. CDR1 is MNHEY and CDR2 is SMNVEV in the germline V gene (reference sequence). This CDR3 has 14 amino acids. The DNA for the CDR3 is TGTGCCAGCAGTTTATCCCAGGGGTGGAATGAGCAGTTCTTC. Its protein product is CASSLSQGWNEQFF.

V is TRBV19 and J is TRBJ2-3, with D perhaps TRBD2 (6 bases). Germline assignment: CDR1 LNHDA and CDR2 SQIVND (reference sequence). This CDR3 region has 14 residues. The germline V and J ends were trimmed by 7 bases and 4 bases, with 15 bases remaining between them. CDR3 DNA sequence: TGTGCCAGTAATTTCGGAGGGCCATCAGATACGCAGTATTTT. Translation: CASNFGGPSDTQYF.

The V gene is TRBV11-2, the J gene TRBJ2-1, with 11 bases aligning to TRBD1. CDR3 length equals 16 residues. Looked up from germline, CDR1 is SGHAT and CDR2 is FQNNGV. V gave up 5 bases and J gave up 8 bases; unmatched junction bases: 11. CDR3 amino acids: CASSPRGQGAGDEQFF. As DNA, the CDR3 is TGTGCCAGCAGCCCTAGAGGACAGGGGGCTGGGGATGAGCAGTTCTTC. Full variable domain (outside the CDR3, taken from reference TRBV11-2 and TRBJ2-1): EAGVAQSPRYKIIEKRQSVAFWCNPISGHATLYWYQQILGQGPKLLIQFQNNGVVDDSQLPKDRFSAERLKGVDSTLKIQPAKLEDSAVYLCASSPRGQGAGDEQFFGPGTRLTVL.

The chain carries TRBV6-6 and TRBJ1-2; D may be TRBD1 (6 bases). The germline V gene encodes CDR1 MNHNY and CDR2 SVGAGI (reference sequence). The CDR3 totals 15 residues. Trimming removed 5 bases at V and 6 bases at J, with 19 bases between. CDR3 coding DNA: TGTGCCAGCAGTGCACAGGGTAGGGGAGAGAATGGCTACACCTTC. Translation gives CASSAQGRGENGYTF.

The rearrangement links TRBV19 to TRBJ2-3, with D perhaps TRBD1 (6 bases). The germline V gene has CDR1 LNHDA and CDR2 SQIVND (reference sequence). The CDR3 has 16 amino acids. The V and J ends lost 4 bases and 2 bases respectively, with 16 bases between them. The CDR3 here is CASSRQALLDTDTQYF. In DNA, the CDR3 is TGTGCCAGTAGTAGACAGGCCCTGTTAGACACAGATACGCAGTATTTT.

The chain recombines TRBV12-3 or TRBV12-4 with TRBJ2-1; tentatively, D is TRBD1 or TRBD2 (5 bases each). The CDR3 sequence is 13 residues long. Trimming shortened V by 8 bases and J by 6 bases, and 14 bases separated the two germline ends. In DNA, the CDR3 is TGTGCCAGCCTAGAATTGAGGGGCAATGAGCAGTTCTTC. It is translated as CASLELRGNEQFF.

The V and J genes are TRBV4-2 and TRBJ2-7, with D possibly being TRBD2 (5 bases). Germline assignment: CDR1 LGHNA and CDR2 YNFKEQ. The CDR3 spans 15 residues. Trimming removed 4 bases from V and 0 bases from J, with 13 bases in between. CDR3 nucleotides: TGTGCCAGCAGCCTTACGACTACTCCCTCCTACGAGCAGTACTTC. Translated, it gives CASSLTTTPSYEQYF.

The V and J genes are TRBV7-9 and TRBJ2-3; D gene ambiguous. Trimming cost V 2 bases and J 0 bases, with 9 bases left between them. Germline V gene data show CDR1 as SEHNR and CDR2 as FQNEAQ (reference sequence). The length of the CDR3 is 15 residues. CDR3 nucleotides: TGTGCCAGCAGCTTATTCTCCCTAAGCACAGATACGCAGTATTTT. It specifies CASSLFSLSTDTQYF.

The J gene is TRBJ2-7, the V gene TRBV28; D perhaps matches TRBD2 (6 bases). The germline V and J ends were trimmed by 5 bases and 9 bases, with 17 bases remaining between them. The CDR3 runs 13 residues. From germline, CDR1 is MDHEN and CDR2 SYDVKM. The CDR3 nucleotides are TGTGCCAGCAGTCCTGACGTTACGGGAGCGCAGTACTTC. Translating it yields CASSPDVTGAQYF.

This clone appeared a single time. The genes are TRBV7-2 and TRBJ2-2, with a tentative D call TRBD1 (6 bases). CDR3 size: 14 residues. Germline CDR1 is SGHTA and CDR2 is FQGNSA. Deletions cut 5 bases from V and 1 base from J, with 8 bases between. CDR3 loop: CASSLGQNTGELFF. The DNA for the CDR3 is TGTGCCAGCAGCCTGGGACAGAACACCGGGGAGCTGTTTTTT.

The genes are TRBV5-6 and TRBJ1-2; no definite D call. The CDR3 loop spans 12 amino acids. The V gene's germline CDR1 is SGHDT and CDR2 YYEEEE. The V end was cut by 4 bases, the J end by 2 bases, with 6 bases between. This CDR3 reads CASSPANYGYTF. The CDR3, as DNA: TGTGCCAGCAGCCCAGCCAACTATGGCTACACCTTC.

The chain combines TRBV5-6 with TRBJ2-3; 9 bases match TRBD2. CDR1 is SGHDT, CDR2 YYEEEE, per germline. Losses at the gene ends were 8 bases for V and 6 bases for J; bases not matched to a gene: 10. The CDR3 contains 14 residues. The CDR3 nucleotides are TGTGCCAGTTCGCGGGGACTAGCATCGGATACGCAGTATTTT. This encodes CASSRGLASDTQYF. The full variable domain, with the rest looked up from reference TRBV5-6 and TRBJ2-3, is DAGVTQSPTHLIKTRGQQVTLRCSPKSGHDTVSWYQQALGQGPQFIFQYYEEEERQRGNFPDRFSGHQFPNYSSELNVNALLLGDSALYLCASSRGLASDTQYFGPGTRLTVL.

This clone appeared a single time. This CDR3 is CASSVVGRTDTQYF. In nucleotides, the CDR3 is TGTGCCAGCAGCGTAGTGGGTCGCACAGATACGCAGTATTTT. The chain is built from TRBV9 and TRBJ2-3; D ambiguous. This CDR3 region has 14 residues. V lost 0 bases to trimming and J lost 1 base, with 6 bases between them. Germline CDR1 is SGDLS and CDR2 is YYNGEE.

The V gene is TRBV2, the J gene TRBJ2-2; D tentatively reads TRBD1 or TRBD2 (6 bases each). Germline V CDR1 and CDR2: SNHLY, FYNNEI. Trimming pared 7 bases from V and 4 bases from J, leaving 13 bases between. This CDR3 comprises 14 residues. The CDR3 DNA is TGTGCCAGCAAGGAGGGGGGCCCCACCGGGGAGCTGTTTTTT. Its protein is CASKEGGPTGELFF.